The rows below give T cell receptor beta chains drawn from one sample of a study of blood T cell dynamics during melanoma immunotherapy. Using immunoSEQ multiplex PCR, the repertoire was profiled, and TCRdb retains in-frame clones only, with some absent. The sample includes more than 5,000 clones, roughly 85% of them seen just once. Sequenced material: blood, taken from a patient treated with checkpoint blockade. Every receptor here comes from a human donor with melanoma. Each CDR3 is given with its conserved first and last residue. D genes are given only for firm matches. Clone size appears in some rows only: once, few, many, or a class for an expanded clone.

J,size,V,D,DNA,CDR3
TRBJ2-7,NA,TRBV11-2,NA,TGTGCCAGCAGCCCCGCCAACCCAACAAAGAACTACGAGCAGTACTTC,CASSPANPTKNYEQYF
TRBJ2-1,NA,TRBV5-4,NA,TGTGCCAGCAGCTTGCCGGGACAAGGACGAGATGAGCAGTTCTTC,CASSLPGQGRDEQFF
TRBJ1-4,NA,TRBV6-1,NA,TGTGCCAGCAGTGAAGCCGTTACCGGCCTGGTACTGTTTTTT,CASSEAVTGLVLFF
TRBJ2-2,NA,TRBV29-1,NA,TGCAGCGTTGGGGCAGGGTTTCCCGGGGAGCTGTTTTTT,CSVGAGFPGELFF
TRBJ1-3,few,TRBV11-3,NA,TGTGCCAGCAGCTCAGGATTCTCTGGAAACACCATATATTTT,CASSSGFSGNTIYF
TRBJ2-1,NA,TRBV18,NA,TGTGCCAGCTCACCTCCAGGTTCGACCTACAATGAGCAGTTCTTC,CASSPPGSTYNEQFF
TRBJ2-1,NA,TRBV7-2,NA,TGTGCCAGCAGCTTACAGGTCAGCCTCTTGGATGAGCAGTTCTTC,CASSLQVSLLDEQFF
TRBJ1-3,NA,TRBV30,NA,TGTGCCTGGAGCGCCTCCACATCGAACACCATATATTTT,CAWSASTSNTIYF
TRBJ1-5,few,TRBV15,TRBD1,TGTGCCACCAGCACCGACAGGGGAAGCAATCAGCCCCAGCATTTT,CATSTDRGSNQPQHF
TRBJ2-3,NA,TRBV7-2,TRBD2,TGTGCCAGCAGCCTCGGACTAGCGGGGGTTGATACGCAGTATTTT,CASSLGLAGVDTQYF
TRBJ2-7,NA,TRBV5-1,TRBD1,TGCGCCAGCAGCTCCCGGGACAGGCTAACCTACGAGCAGTACTTC,CASSSRDRLTYEQYF
TRBJ1-1,NA,TRBV4-3,TRBD1,TGCGCCAGCAGCCAAATAGCAGGGGGAGGATACACTGAAGCTTTCTTT,CASSQIAGGGYTEAFF
TRBJ2-7,NA,TRBV5-6,TRBD2,TGTGCCAGCAGCCATCTAGCGGGCGGCCTATACGAGCAGTACTTC,CASSHLAGGLYEQYF
TRBJ2-7,NA,TRBV10-3,TRBD1,TGTGCCATCAGTGAAACGACAGGGGGGTCCTACGAGCAGTACTTC,CAISETTGGSYEQYF
TRBJ1-3,NA,TRBV13,NA,TGTGCCAGCAGCTTGATGACAACCTGGTCAGGCGGAAACACCATATATTTT,CASSLMTTWSGGNTIYF
TRBJ1-1,NA,TRBV28,NA,TGTGCCAGCAGTTTGGGCAGCGGGATGAACACTGAAGCTTTCTTT,CASSLGSGMNTEAFF
TRBJ1-2,NA,TRBV6-5,NA,TGTGCCAGCAGTTTGAGGGGAAAAGCTAACTATGGCTACACCTTC,CASSLRGKANYGYTF
TRBJ2-3,NA,TRBV9,NA,TGTGCCAGCAGCGTAGTTGGGACCTACACAGATACGCAGTATTTT,CASSVVGTYTDTQYF
TRBJ1-4,NA,TRBV25-1,TRBD1,TGTGCCAGCAGTGCCCAAAACAGGGGTGATGAAAAACTGTTTTTT,CASSAQNRGDEKLFF
TRBJ2-7,NA,TRBV7-6,NA,TGTGCCAGCAGCTACCAGCGTGTTGGGAACTCCTACGAGCAGTACTTC,CASSYQRVGNSYEQYF
TRBJ1-5,once,TRBV6-5,TRBD1,TGTGCCAGCAGTTCGACAGGGCACAATCAGCCCCAGCATTTT,CASSSTGHNQPQHF
TRBJ1-3,NA,TRBV6-6,NA,TGTGCCAGCAGTACCGGGACGGCTGGAAACACCATATATTTT,CASSTGTAGNTIYF
TRBJ2-5,NA,TRBV7-9,NA,TGTGCCAGCAGCCCACCGTCGCGGGAGACCCAGTACTTC,CASSPPSRETQYF
TRBJ2-4,NA,TRBV4-3,NA,TGCGCCAGCAGCCAAAGGCCGGGACTCGGAGCCAAAAACATTCAGTACTTC,CASSQRPGLGAKNIQYF
TRBJ1-1,NA,TRBV27,NA,TGTGCCAGCAGTTTATCCCGGAACACTGAAGCTTTCTTT,CASSLSRNTEAFF
TRBJ2-7,NA,TRBV15,NA,TGTGCCACCAGCAGAAATGCGGGACAGCCACACGAGCAGTACTTC,CATSRNAGQPHEQYF
TRBJ2-7,once,TRBV7-8,NA,TGTGCCAGCAGCTTCTGGCGGGACTCCTACGAGCAGTACTTC,CASSFWRDSYEQYF
TRBJ2-4,once,TRBV6-7,NA,TGTGCCAGCAGTTATCCGAGAGTAACAGCCAAAAACATTCAGTACTTC,CASSYPRVTAKNIQYF
TRBJ1-6,NA,TRBV2,NA,TGTGCCAGCAGTGAAGTTGGCAGCTCCTATAATTCACCCCTCCACTTT,CASSEVGSSYNSPLHF
TRBJ1-2,NA,TRBV5-5,NA,TGTGCCAGCAGCTTGGCCACGGGGAGCAATGGCTACACCTTC,CASSLATGSNGYTF
TRBJ2-2,few,TRBV7-3,NA,TGTGCCAGCAGCTTTGTCGGGACCGGCGGGGAGCTGTTTTTT,CASSFVGTGGELFF
TRBJ1-1,NA,TRBV5-1,NA,TGCGCCAGCAGCTTAACCGACGGGAACACTGAAGCTTTCTTT,CASSLTDGNTEAFF
TRBJ2-5,NA,TRBV5-1,NA,TGCGCCAGCAGCTTCTGGGGAGGACAGACCCAGTACTTC,CASSFWGGQTQYF
TRBJ2-7,once,TRBV29-1,NA,TGCAGCGGAGGGGCAGGCGGACGGGAGCAGTACTTC,CSGGAGGREQYF
TRBJ1-1,NA,TRBV5-5,NA,TGTGCCAGCAGCTCCCTAGCCGCAGAGAACACTGAAGCTTTCTTT,CASSSLAAENTEAFF
TRBJ2-7,NA,TRBV2,NA,TGTGCCAGCGGCCCCCAAGGAGGAGACGAGCAGTACTTC,CASGPQGGDEQYF
TRBJ2-7,NA,TRBV13,TRBD2,TGTGCCAGCAGCTTAGTAGGGACTAGCGGGAGAAATTCCCACGAGCAGTACTTC,CASSLVGTSGRNSHEQYF
TRBJ1-1,once,TRBV6-5,NA,TGTGCCAGCAAGTACTGGGAGAACACTGAAGCTTTCTTT,CASKYWENTEAFF
TRBJ2-7,NA,TRBV28,TRBD2,TGTGCCAGCAGTCGCACTAGCGGGGGTTCCTACGAGCAGTACTTC,CASSRTSGGSYEQYF
TRBJ1-6,NA,TRBV7-9,NA,TGTGCCAGCAGCTTAGAAGGGGGGGATTCACCCCTCCACTTT,CASSLEGGDSPLHF
TRBJ2-7,NA,TRBV7-8,NA,TGTGCCAGCAGCCCCCCTCCGATATTCCCCTACGAGCAGTACTTC,CASSPPPIFPYEQYF
TRBJ2-5,NA,TRBV7-9,TRBD2,TGTGCCAGCACCATAGGACTAGCGGGATTCGAGACCCAGTACTTC,CASTIGLAGFETQYF
TRBJ1-6,NA,TRBV7-2,NA,TGTGCCAGCAGCTGGGACAAAGCCCTCCACTTT,CASSWDKALHF
TRBJ1-1,NA,TRBV5-1,TRBD1,TGCGCCAGCAGCTTGGTAACAGGGGGTCGAAACACTGAAGCTTTCTTT,CASSLVTGGRNTEAFF
TRBJ2-7,NA,TRBV19,TRBD2,TGTGCCAGTAGTATATCACTAGCGGGGGGAACCTACGAGCAGTACTTC,CASSISLAGGTYEQYF
TRBJ2-7,NA,TRBV5-1,NA,TGCGCCAGCAGCTTGAGTGTTCTGTATGGGCAGTACTTC,CASSLSVLYGQYF
TRBJ2-5,NA,TRBV28,TRBD2,TGTGCCAGCAGTGTTATTACTAGCGGCCAAGAGACCCAGTACTTC,CASSVITSGQETQYF
TRBJ2-1,NA,TRBV28,TRBD2,TGTGCCAGCAGTACCTGGACTAGCGGCTCCTACAATGAGCAGTTCTTC,CASSTWTSGSYNEQFF
TRBJ2-7,NA,TRBV7-8,NA,TGTGCCAGCAGCTTTGTTATGACGGGAGCAACGGGGGAGCAGTACTTC,CASSFVMTGATGEQYF
TRBJ1-4,NA,TRBV29-1,TRBD1,TGCAGCGTTGAAGCCAGGGGGCCAGGTGAAAAACTGTTTTTT,CSVEARGPGEKLFF
TRBJ2-7,NA,TRBV29-1,NA,TGCAGCGTTGCAGTCGGGATCAACGAGCAGTACTTC,CSVAVGINEQYF